Included here is one T cell receptor (beta chain) sequence, with context. This clone was counted between two and nine times. Its cognate antigen has yet to be identified. Base qualities were left out, and no much larger clone turns up one base away. The data were taken from a study of OX40 agonist ivuxolimab in advanced cancers. Turning to the overall study: The costimulatory receptor OX40 (CD134) was targeted by ivuxolimab, a fully human IgG2 agonistic monoclonal antibody. The paper describes the monotherapy dose-escalation part (N of about 55 patients) of the phase I trial of ivuxolimab. The point of sequencing TCRbeta in the periphery was to test whether ivuxolimab changed TCR sequence diversity and drove clonal T-cell expansion. A male proportion of 70% to 90% and a mean age of approximately 58 years, ranging from roughly 23 to 90, were recorded for the dose-escalation cohort. Three dose-escalation patients achieved partial responses, one with hepatocellular carcinoma and two with cutaneous melanoma. Intravenous ivuxolimab was administered to patients every 2 weeks at six dose levels: 0.01, 0.1, 0.3, 1.5, 3 and 10 mg/kg. Prior anti-PD-1, anti-PD-L1 or anti-CTLA-4 therapy was permitted, and checkpoint inhibitors had been received by roughly two fifths of dose-escalation patients. Of the approximately 50 dose-escalation patients, hepatocellular carcinoma was present in approximately 20, melanoma in around 15, renal cell carcinoma in 9 and head and neck cancer in 9.

Findings and caveats that apply to the study as a whole: The antigen specificity of the peripheral T cells that underwent clonal expansion was not determined. On average, CD8+ T cells showed more expanded clones than CD4+ T cells after ivuxolimab. Low levels of normalized T-cell clonal expansion were also shown by some nonresponding patients. At doses from 0.1 to 3.0 mg/kg, clonal expansion was seen in both CD4+ and CD8+ blood T cells between baseline and week 6. Partial responders in the 0.1-3.0 mg/kg groups had among the lowest normalized peripheral clonal expansion, especially among CD8+ T cells.

For sequencing of the TCRbeta CDR3 region, genomic DNA was extracted from the sorted cells. TCRbeta CDR3 regions were sequenced using the immunoSEQ Assay. Imported from immuneACCESS, the table was reduced by TCRdb to in-frame sequences with V and J called. These copies leave out some clones; in studies compared against another copy, an unresolved V gene accounts for under half, and the cause of the remainder is not known. The sample has about 60,000 clones on record, 70% to 90% of them singletons. The ten most abundant clones make up about 12% of the sample. Patients with a history of autoimmune disease or receiving systemic immunosuppression were excluded from the trial. In every dose cohort, peripheral blood was drawn for TCR sequencing at baseline, cycle 4 day 1, and cycle 7 day 1. Samples came from an open-label, multicenter, first-in-human phase I dose-escalation trial of ivuxolimab. Adults with locally advanced or metastatic melanoma, renal cell carcinoma, hepatocellular carcinoma or head and neck squamous cell carcinoma were enrolled in the trial. Before TCR sequencing, CD4+ T cells and CD8+ T cells were sorted from peripheral blood as separate populations.

The germline V gene provides CDR1 SGDLS and CDR2 YYNGEE. CDR3 length: 12 amino acids, cysteine to phenylalanine. Of the read, only the CDR3 DNA is kept; its 36 bases are in frame from base 1. Relative to germline, V is 2 bases shorter and J is 7 bases shorter, with 9 bases between their ends. This receptor was identified in an adult with an advanced solid tumor such as melanoma, head and neck, liver or kidney cancer. The rearrangement joined TRBV9 to TRBJ1-2; TRBD1 is a weak D gene call, 5 bases matching. The starting material was CD4+ or CD8+ T cells sorted from blood, obtained in a trial of the OX40 agonist ivuxolimab. This receptor has the CDR3 CASSVEGFGYTF. The DNA is TGTGCCAGCAGCGTGGAGGGGTTTGGCTACACCTTC.